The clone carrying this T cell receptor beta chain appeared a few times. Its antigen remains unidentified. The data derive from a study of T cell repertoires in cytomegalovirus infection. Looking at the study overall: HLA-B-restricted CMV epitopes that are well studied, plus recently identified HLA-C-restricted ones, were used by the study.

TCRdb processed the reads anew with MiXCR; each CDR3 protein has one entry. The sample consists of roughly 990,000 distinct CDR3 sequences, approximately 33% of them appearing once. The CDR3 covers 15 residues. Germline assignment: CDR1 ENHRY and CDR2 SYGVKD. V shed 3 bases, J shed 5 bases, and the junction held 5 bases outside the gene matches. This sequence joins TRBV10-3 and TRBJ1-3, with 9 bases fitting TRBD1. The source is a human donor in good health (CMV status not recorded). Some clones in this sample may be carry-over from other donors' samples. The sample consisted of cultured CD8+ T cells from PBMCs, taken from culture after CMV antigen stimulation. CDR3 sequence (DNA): TGTGCCATCAGTGAATGGACAGGGGAGAGAAACACCATATATTTT. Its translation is CAISEWTGERNTIYF.